The 5 T cell receptor beta chains given below trace back to one sample, sequenced in a study of type 1 regulatory T cells. TCRdb reanalysed the reads using MiXCR and keeps one entry per CDR3 protein. The sample consists of about 67,000 distinct CDR3 sequences, approximately 50% of them appearing once. The antigens for these receptors are not known. The sequencing input was cultured non-Tr1 T cells, either the whole culture or a sorted T cell fraction (not recorded which). The receptors derive from a human donor in good health.

V and J are TRBV7-8 and TRBJ2-1, with TRBD1 identical over 9 bases. The CDR3 has 16 amino acids. V shed 5 bases and J 8 bases; nucleotides not matched to a gene: 13. The germline gives CDR1 SGHVS, CDR2 FQNEAQ. The CDR3 nucleotides read TGTGCCAGCAGCCCCCGATCCGGGACAGGGTTATATGAGCAGTTCTTC. Translating it yields CASSPRSGTGLYEQFF.

The V call is TRBV6-6, the J call TRBJ2-4, with TRBD2 matching 7 bases. This CDR3 region has 14 residues. V lost 2 bases, J lost 7 bases, and 5 bases stayed unmatched. Germline V gene lookup returns CDR1 MNHNY and CDR2 SVGAGI (reference sequence). The DNA of the CDR3 is TGTGCCAGCAGTTACGAAGCCGGGGGGAACATTCAGTACTTC. Its protein product is CASSYEAGGNIQYF.

This chain links TRBV9 with TRBJ1-1; D gene ambiguous. This CDR3 spans 15 amino acids. Germline V gene lookup returns CDR1 SGDLS and CDR2 YYNGEE. The V end was cut by 4 bases, the J end by 2 bases, with 15 bases between. Here the CDR3 reads CASSPLAQLNTEAFF. The CDR3 DNA follows: TGTGCCAGCAGCCCATTAGCACAGTTAAACACTGAAGCTTTCTTT.

This clonotype was found a few times. The chain carries TRBV11-3 and TRBJ1-1; unclear D gene. The CDR3 totals 13 residues. Germline lookup yields CDR1 SGHNT and CDR2 YENEEA. V lost 5 bases and J lost 11, with 18 bases in between. CDR3 in amino acids: CASSRQRRGLAFF. For the CDR3, the DNA is TGTGCCAGCAGCCGCCAACGGAGAGGGCTCGCTTTCTTT.

The V call is TRBV19, the J call TRBJ1-6, with D uncertain. Germline assignment: CDR1 LNHDA and CDR2 SQIVND (reference sequence). Trimming took 3 bases from V and 5 from J, leaving 8 bases between them. CDR3 length equals 14 residues. CDR3 DNA: TGTGCCAGTAGTATGGCGGCGAATAATTCACCCCTCCACTTT. Translation gives CASSMAANNSPLHF.